The rows below give T cell receptor beta chains drawn from one sample of a study of blood T cell repertoires in COVID-19. Clones were read by immunoSEQ multiplex PCR, and TCRdb kept only the in-frame ones, dropping some. The sample shows 150,000 to 200,000 clones, more than 75% of them seen only once. Input material: peripheral blood. The receptors stem from a human donor in a cohort sampled during active COVID-19. Each CDR3 is given with its conserved first and last residue. D genes are given only for firm matches. Expanded clones get a size class; other rows say once, few or many, or leave the size out.

cdr3_nt	cdr3_aa	j_call	v_call	d_call	clone_size
TGCGCCAGCAGCCAAGATCTGCAGGCCGGAAACACCATATATTTT	CASSQDLQAGNTIYF	TRBJ1-3	TRBV4-3	.	few
TGTGCCAGCAGTTACAGGGGGTCCTACTATGGCTACACCTTC	CASSYRGSYYGYTF	TRBJ1-2	TRBV6-5	.	.
TGTGCCAGCAGCCTTGGACTCACGGAGGGCTACACCTTC	CASSLGLTEGYTF	TRBJ1-2	TRBV5-6	.	.
TGTGCCAGCAGTTTATGGGCTGCGGGCACAGATACGCAGTATTTT	CASSLWAAGTDTQYF	TRBJ2-3	TRBV28	.	.
TGTGCCAGCAGCTTGGCGCCGGGACAGGGGAGGGAGACCCAGTACTTC	CASSLAPGQGRETQYF	TRBJ2-5	TRBV7-9	TRBD1	.
TGTGCCAGCAGCCCCCCAGGGCTAGCGGGGTACACAGATACGCAGTATTTT	CASSPPGLAGYTDTQYF	TRBJ2-3	TRBV3-1/TRBV3-2	TRBD2	.
TGCGCCAGCAGTGAAGGACTAGCGTTGACCGAGCAGTACTTC	CASSEGLALTEQYF	TRBJ2-7	TRBV10-1	TRBD2	.
TGTGCCAGCAGAAAGGGGGCGATTTCAGCAGATACGCAGTATTTT	CASRKGAISADTQYF	TRBJ2-3	TRBV27	TRBD1	.
TGTGCCAGCCCCCCCGGGGACAGGAGAGCAGATACGCAGTATTTT	CASPPGDRRADTQYF	TRBJ2-3	TRBV28	TRBD1	.
TGCGCCAGCAGCCAAGAGCGGGGCTCAGAGACCCAGTACTTC	CASSQERGSETQYF	TRBJ2-5	TRBV4-3	.	.
TGTGCCAGCTCACCACGTCAGGGGGCAAAATCTGGGGCCAACGTCCTGACTTTC	CASSPRQGAKSGANVLTF	TRBJ2-6	TRBV18	TRBD1	few
TGTGCCAGTAGCCTGTCTACCGGACAGAACCACCCCTACGAGCAGTACTTC	CASSLSTGQNHPYEQYF	TRBJ2-7	TRBV19	.	.
TGTGCCACCAGTGATTTACTATCCGGGACAGGGGAGTTCTTC	CATSDLLSGTGEFF	TRBJ2-1	TRBV24-1	TRBD1	.
TGTGCCATCAGTGAGTCGCGCGTGAGCGGGGAGCTGTTTTTT	CAISESRVSGELFF	TRBJ2-2	TRBV10-3	.	.
TGTGCCAGCAGCCAATCTAGCACCTTGTACCAAGAGACCCAGTACTTC	CASSQSSTLYQETQYF	TRBJ2-5	TRBV7-8	.	.